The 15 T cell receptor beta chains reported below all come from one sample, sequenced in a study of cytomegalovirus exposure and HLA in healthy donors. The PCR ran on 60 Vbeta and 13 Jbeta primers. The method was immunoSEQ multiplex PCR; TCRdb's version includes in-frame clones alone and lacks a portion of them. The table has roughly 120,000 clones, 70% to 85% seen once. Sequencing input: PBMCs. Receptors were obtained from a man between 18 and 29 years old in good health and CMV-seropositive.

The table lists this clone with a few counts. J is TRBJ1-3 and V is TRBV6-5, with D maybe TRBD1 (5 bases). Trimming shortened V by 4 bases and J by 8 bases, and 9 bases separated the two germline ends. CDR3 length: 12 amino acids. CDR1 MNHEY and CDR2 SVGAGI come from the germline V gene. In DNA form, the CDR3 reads TGTGCCAGCAGTTCAGGGTTTGACACCATATATTTT. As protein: CASSSGFDTIYF.

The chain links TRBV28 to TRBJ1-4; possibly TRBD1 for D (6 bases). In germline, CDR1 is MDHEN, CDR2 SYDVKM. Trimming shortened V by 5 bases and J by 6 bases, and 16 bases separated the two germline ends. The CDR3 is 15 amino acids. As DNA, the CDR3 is TGTGCCAGCAGTCCTTGGACAGTCGACTATGAAAAACTGTTTTTT. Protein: CASSPWTVDYEKLFF.

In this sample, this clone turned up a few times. CDR3 DNA: TGTGCCAGCAGTTACTCGGGGCTCCCTGCGAATTCACCCCTCCACTTT. This gives the protein CASSYSGLPANSPLHF. V usage is TRBV6-5 and J usage is TRBJ1-6; D is perhaps TRBD1 (5 bases). From germline, CDR1 is MNHEY and CDR2 SVGAGI. Trimming removed 0 bases at V and 7 bases at J, with 13 bases between. This CDR3 has 16 residues.

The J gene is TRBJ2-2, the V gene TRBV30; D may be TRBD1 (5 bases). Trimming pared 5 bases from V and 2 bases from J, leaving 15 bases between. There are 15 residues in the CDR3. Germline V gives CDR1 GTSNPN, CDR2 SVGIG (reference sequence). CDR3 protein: CAWLFFRDNTGELFF. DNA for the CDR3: TGTGCCTGGCTGTTCTTCAGGGATAACACCGGGGAGCTGTTTTTT.

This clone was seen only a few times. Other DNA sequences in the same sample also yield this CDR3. In DNA form, the CDR3 reads TGTGCCAGCATGGGACAGGGTAACACTGAAGCTTTCTTT. It specifies CASMGQGNTEAFF. The chain carries TRBV6-1 and TRBJ1-1, with 9 bases identical to TRBD1. The V and J ends lost 7 bases and 2 bases, in that order; junction bases with no gene match: 2. The germline V gene encodes CDR1 MNHNS and CDR2 SASEGT. This CDR3 is built from 13 residues.

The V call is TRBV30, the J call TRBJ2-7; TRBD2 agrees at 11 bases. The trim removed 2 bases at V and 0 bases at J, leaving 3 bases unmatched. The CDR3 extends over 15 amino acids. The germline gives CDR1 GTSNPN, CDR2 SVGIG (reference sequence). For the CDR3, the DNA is TGTGCCTGGAGTCCACTAGCGGGGGTCTCCTACGAGCAGTACTTC. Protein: CAWSPLAGVSYEQYF.

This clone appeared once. The CDR3 DNA reads as TGTGCCAGCAGCTCCGGACTTAACTATGGCTACACCTTC. This encodes CASSSGLNYGYTF. V gene TRBV11-2 combines with J gene TRBJ1-2; D is unresolved. V gave up 4 bases and J gave up 1 base, with 7 bases separating them. Germline-derived CDR1 and CDR2 are SGHAT and FQNNGV. The CDR3 length is 13 residues.

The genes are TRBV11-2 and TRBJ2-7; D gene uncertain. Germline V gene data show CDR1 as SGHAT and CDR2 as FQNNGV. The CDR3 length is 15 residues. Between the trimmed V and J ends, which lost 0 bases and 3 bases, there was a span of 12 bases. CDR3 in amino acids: CASSLEPFSGYEQYF. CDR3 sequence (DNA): TGTGCCAGCAGCTTAGAACCTTTTTCCGGCTACGAGCAGTACTTC.

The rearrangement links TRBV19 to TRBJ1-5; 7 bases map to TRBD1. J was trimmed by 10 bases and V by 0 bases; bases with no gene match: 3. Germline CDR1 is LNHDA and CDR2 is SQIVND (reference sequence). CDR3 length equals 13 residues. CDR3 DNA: TGTGCCAGTAGTATAGATCGGGACAGACCCCAGCATTTT. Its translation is CASSIDRDRPQHF.

CDR3 protein: CAWSVAGGTEAFF. The CDR3 region has the DNA TGTGCCTGGAGTGTTGCAGGGGGCACTGAAGCTTTCTTT. The chain couples TRBV30 to TRBJ1-1; TRBD1 matches at 7 bases. The CDR3 runs 13 residues. The V gene end was trimmed by 0 bases and the J gene end by 4 bases; junction bases not matched to a gene: 2. In germline, CDR1 is GTSNPN, CDR2 SVGIG (reference sequence). Full variable domain (rest looked up from reference TRBV30 and TRBJ1-1): SQTIHQWPATLVQPVGSPLSLECTVEGTSNPNLYWYRQAAGRGLQLLFYSVGIGQISSEVPQNLSASRPQDRQFILSSKKLLLSDSGFYLCAWSVAGGTEAFFGQGTRLTVV.

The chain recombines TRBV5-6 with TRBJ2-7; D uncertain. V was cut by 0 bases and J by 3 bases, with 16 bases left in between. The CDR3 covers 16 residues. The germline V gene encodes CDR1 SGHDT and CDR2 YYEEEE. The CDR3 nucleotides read TGTGCCAGCAGCTTGGTCGGCGGTTCAACGGTCTACGAGCAGTACTTC. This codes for CASSLVGGSTVYEQYF.

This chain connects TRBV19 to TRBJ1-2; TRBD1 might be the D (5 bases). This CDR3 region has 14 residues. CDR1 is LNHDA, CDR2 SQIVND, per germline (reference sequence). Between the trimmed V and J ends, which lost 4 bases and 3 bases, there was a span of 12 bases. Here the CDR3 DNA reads TGTGCCAGTAGTAATCCAGGGAAATACTATGGCTACACCTTC. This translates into CASSNPGKYYGYTF. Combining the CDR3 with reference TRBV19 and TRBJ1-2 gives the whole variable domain DGGITQSPKYLFRKEGQNVTLSCEQNLNHDAMYWYRQDPGQGLRLIYYSQIVNDFQKGDIAEGYSVSREKKESFPLTVTSAQKNPTAFYLCASSNPGKYYGYTFGSGTRLTVV.

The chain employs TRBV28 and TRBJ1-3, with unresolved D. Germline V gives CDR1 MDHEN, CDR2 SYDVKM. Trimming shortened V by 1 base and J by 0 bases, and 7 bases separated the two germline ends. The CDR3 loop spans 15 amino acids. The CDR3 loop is CASSLSPDSGNTIYF. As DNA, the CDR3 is TGTGCCAGCAGTTTATCACCAGACTCTGGAAACACCATATATTTT.

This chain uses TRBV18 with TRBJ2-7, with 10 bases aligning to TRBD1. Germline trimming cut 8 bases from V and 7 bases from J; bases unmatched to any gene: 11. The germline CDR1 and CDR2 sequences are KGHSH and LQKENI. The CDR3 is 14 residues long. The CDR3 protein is CASRDRDRGAEQYF. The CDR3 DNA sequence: TGTGCCAGCCGGGACCGGGACAGGGGAGCGGAGCAGTACTTC.

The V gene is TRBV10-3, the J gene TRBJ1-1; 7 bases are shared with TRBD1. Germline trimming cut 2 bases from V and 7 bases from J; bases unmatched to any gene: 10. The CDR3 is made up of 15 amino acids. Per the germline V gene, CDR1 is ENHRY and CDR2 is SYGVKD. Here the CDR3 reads CAISERQGGLSEAFF. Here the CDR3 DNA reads TGTGCCATCAGTGAGCGGCAGGGGGGTCTTAGTGAAGCTTTCTTT.